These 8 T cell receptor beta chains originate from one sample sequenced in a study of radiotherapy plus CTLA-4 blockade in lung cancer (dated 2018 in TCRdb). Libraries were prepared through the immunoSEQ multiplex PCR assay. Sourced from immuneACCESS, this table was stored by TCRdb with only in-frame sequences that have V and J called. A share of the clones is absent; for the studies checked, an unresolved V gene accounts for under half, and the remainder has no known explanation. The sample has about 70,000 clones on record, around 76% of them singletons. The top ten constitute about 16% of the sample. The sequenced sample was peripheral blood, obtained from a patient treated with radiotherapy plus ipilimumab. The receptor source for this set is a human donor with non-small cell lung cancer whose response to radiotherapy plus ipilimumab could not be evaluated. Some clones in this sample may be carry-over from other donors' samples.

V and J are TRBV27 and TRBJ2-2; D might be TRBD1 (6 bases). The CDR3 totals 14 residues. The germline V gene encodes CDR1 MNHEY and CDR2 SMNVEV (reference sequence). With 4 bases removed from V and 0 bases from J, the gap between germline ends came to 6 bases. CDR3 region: CASSWTANTGELFF. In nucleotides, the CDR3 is TGTGCCAGCAGTTGGACAGCGAACACCGGGGAGCTGTTTTTT.

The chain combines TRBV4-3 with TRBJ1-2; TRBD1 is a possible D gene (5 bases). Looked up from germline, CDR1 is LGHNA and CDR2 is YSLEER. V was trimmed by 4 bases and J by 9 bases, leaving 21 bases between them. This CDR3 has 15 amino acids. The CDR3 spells CASSRIYQDIGSYTF. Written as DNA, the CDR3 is TGCGCCAGCAGCCGCATTTACCAGGACATCGGAAGCTACACCTTC.

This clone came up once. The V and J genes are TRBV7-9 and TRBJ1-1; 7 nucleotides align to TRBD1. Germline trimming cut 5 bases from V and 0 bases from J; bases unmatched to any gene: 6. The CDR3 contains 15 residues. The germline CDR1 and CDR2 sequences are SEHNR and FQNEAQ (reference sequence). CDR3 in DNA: TGTGCCAGCAGCCCGGGACAGTCTTTGAACACTGAAGCTTTCTTT. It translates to CASSPGQSLNTEAFF.

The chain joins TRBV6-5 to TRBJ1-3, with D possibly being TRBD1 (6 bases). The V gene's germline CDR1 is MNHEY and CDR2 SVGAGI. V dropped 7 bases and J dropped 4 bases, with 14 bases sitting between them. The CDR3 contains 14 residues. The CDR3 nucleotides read TGTGCCAGCAATTCGCGGGGGACAGGAAACACCATATATTTT. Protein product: CASNSRGTGNTIYF.

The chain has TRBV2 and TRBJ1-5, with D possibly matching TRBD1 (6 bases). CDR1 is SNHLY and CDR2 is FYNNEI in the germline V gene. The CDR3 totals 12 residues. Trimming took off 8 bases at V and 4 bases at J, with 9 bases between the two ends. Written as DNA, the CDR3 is TGTGCCAGCGCAGGGGATAATCAGCCCCAGCATTTT. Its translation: CASAGDNQPQHF.

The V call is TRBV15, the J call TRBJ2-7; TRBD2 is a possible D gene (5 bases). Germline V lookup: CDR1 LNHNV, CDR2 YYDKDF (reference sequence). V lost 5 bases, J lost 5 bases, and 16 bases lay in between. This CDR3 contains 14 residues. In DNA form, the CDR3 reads TGTGCCACCAGCGGGAGCCGTGTGGCCAACGAGCAGTACTTC. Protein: CATSGSRVANEQYF.

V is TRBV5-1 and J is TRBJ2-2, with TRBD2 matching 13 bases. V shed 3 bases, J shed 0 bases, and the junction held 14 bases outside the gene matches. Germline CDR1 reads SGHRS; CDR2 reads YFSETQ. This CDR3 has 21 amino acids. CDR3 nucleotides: TGCGCCAGCAGCTCGTACCGGACTAGCGGGGGCCCCCTCGCGAACACCGGGGAGCTGTTTTTT. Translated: CASSSYRTSGGPLANTGELFF.

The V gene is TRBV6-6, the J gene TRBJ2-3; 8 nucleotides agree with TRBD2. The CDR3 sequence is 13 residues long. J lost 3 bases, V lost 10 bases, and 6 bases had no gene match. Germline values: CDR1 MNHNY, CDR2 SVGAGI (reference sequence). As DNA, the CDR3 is TGTGCCACCAGCCGGGGGGGGACAGATACGCAGTATTTT. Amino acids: CATSRGGTDTQYF.